This entry is about one T cell receptor (beta chain). Its antigen is as yet unknown. The entry originates in a study of T cells expressing NK-cell markers. Study observations and caveats: Leadership of the CD3+CD56-NKG2C+ fraction also belonged to these clonotypes in several donors.

5'RACE template switching with UMIs produced the TCR beta cDNA. TCRdb re-called the 5' RACE reads and gives one entry per CDR3 protein, without DNA. The repertoire table contains about 460,000 distinct CDR3 sequences. CDR1 is MGHRA and CDR2 is YSYEKL in the germline V gene. This CDR3 has 18 amino acids. The specimen was blood T cells: a sorted CD56 or NKG2C T cell subset, CD4+ or CD8+ T cells, or bulk PBMC T cells (not recorded which). V is TRBV4-1 and J is TRBJ2-5; absent DNA, TCRdb's TRBD2 call cannot be checked. The receptor was isolated from a woman aged 50 to 65 in good health. CDR3 sequence: CASSRTGTGTSGGETQYF.